What follows is one TCR beta chain and its context. Using immunoSEQ multiplex PCR, the repertoire was profiled, and TCRdb retains in-frame clones only, with some absent. This table has about 84,000 clones, approximately 83% appearing once. These data belong to a study of T cell responses to AZD1222 COVID-19 vaccine. Pooled together were second doses at about 4 or about 12 weeks. Germline CDR1 reads LGHNA; CDR2 reads YSLEER. Between the trimmed V and J ends, which lost 1 base and 0 bases, there was a span of 11 bases. This CDR3 contains 16 residues. The sample consisted of peripheral blood, taken 28 days after the second AZD1222 dose. The TCR was taken from an adult who received the AZD1222 COVID-19 vaccine. J is TRBJ2-3 and V is TRBV4-3; D is perhaps TRBD2 (6 bases). CDR3 in DNA: TGCGCCAGCAGCCAAGCAGAGCGGGTTAGCACAGATACGCAGTATTTT. Its translation: CASSQAERVSTDTQYF.